This TCR beta chain was recovered during a study of T cell clonotyping in hematopoietic cell transplantation. The CDR3 consists of 17 residues. CDR1 is LGHNA, CDR2 YSLEER, per germline. The V gene lost 1 base and the J gene lost 6 bases, with 18 bases spanning the gap. General study points: Higher Inverse Simpson Index values in graft donor and pretransplant recipient predicted broader posttransplant TCR diversity. After transplant, recipient diversity fell while pathologically expanded clonotypes grew through day 180.

On this clone itself: The target antigen is unknown.

The table came from immunoSEQ multiplex PCR; TCRdb's copy has only in-frame clones and leaves some out. The repertoire includes about 16,000 clones, about two thirds of them detected once, and 10% to 15% sits in the top ten. V gene TRBV4-3 combines with J gene TRBJ2-2, with TRBD1 as a possible D gene (6 bases). This TCR was recovered from a male patient aged 45-60 years who had an allogeneic stem cell transplant from an unrelated donor, so T cells may come from the graft donor. Some clones in this sample may be carry-over from other donors' samples. Sequenced material: PBMCs, taken 30 days after allogeneic stem cell transplant. The CDR3 DNA reads TGCGCCAGCAGCCAAGCCCCACAGGGTTTGTATGCCGGGGAGCTGTTTTTT. Amino acid sequence: CASSQAPQGLYAGELFF.